This T cell receptor (beta chain) emerged from a study of T cells in Graves' hyperthyroidism and ophthalmopathy. This clonotype was picked up many times. Per germline, CDR1 SGHRS and CDR2 YFSETQ. The ends were cut back, 0 bases at V and 6 bases at J, with 12 bases in the middle. The CDR3 is 15 residues long. Researchers amplified the TCR beta CDR3 regions from RNA transcripts. An initial round of RT-PCR targeting the TCR CDR3 relied on the HTBI primer set. TCRdb passed the multiplex PCR reads through MiXCR, listing each CDR3 protein once. The sample carries roughly 740,000 distinct CDR3 sequences, about 16% recorded once.

The clonotype was recovered from a man aged 18 to 35 with Graves' hyperthyroidism. The V call is TRBV5-1, the J call TRBJ1-4; weak D call: TRBD1 (6 bases). Source material: blood. Written as DNA, the CDR3 is TGCGCCAGCAGCTTGGGGGACAATAACGATGAAAAACTGTTTTTT. Translated, it gives CASSLGDNNDEKLFF. Full variable domain (rest looked up from reference TRBV5-1 and TRBJ1-4): KAGVTQTPRYLIKTRGQQVTLSCSPISGHRSVSWYQQTPGQGLQFLFEYFSETQRNKGNFPGRFSGRQFSNSRSEMNVSTLELGDSALYLCASSLGDNNDEKLFFGSGTQLSVL.